Listed here is a single T cell receptor beta chain. Its antigen is unknown. No base quality values were provided; no much bigger clone lies one nucleotide off. These data come from a study of early T cells in non-severe SARS-CoV-2 infection (dated by TCRdb to the early 2020s). Turning to the overall study: TCR sequencing used bulk RNA from unsorted whole blood, so alpha and beta chains could not be paired. Beyond this particular receptor, the publication reports: VDJdb matching was skewed toward anti-spike CD8 responses and likely underestimated virus-specific expansions, missing private and CD4 specificities.

This was a case-control study nested in a cohort of healthcare workers in London, UK, who had nasopharyngeal swab PCR tests and blood samples taken every week. Healthcare workers were recruited between 23 and 31 March 2020, during the week of the UK lockdown, and were followed weekly for up to roughly 15 weeks. The receptor library was made with 5' RACE. Sequencing was performed on a NextSeq 500. In the TCR library protocol, unique molecular identifiers were attached to individual cDNA molecules to correct for PCR bias and sequencing error. Both TCR alpha and beta chains were sequenced, and tight co-correlation was observed between alpha and beta sequence abundances in each sample. On the authors' methods: Decombinator V4 was used to annotate TCR sequences for V gene, J gene and CDR3. Expanded TCRs were defined as changing significantly between any two time points under a Poisson model with p below 0.0001. TCR abundances were normalised to the total number of TCRs sequenced in each sample and reported as counts per million. VDJdb, accessed on 1 November 2021, was searched for TCRs annotated for CMV, EBV and SARS-CoV-2, and TCRs annotated for more than one antigen were excluded. TCRdb took the public reads, trimmed them with fastp at Q25, ran MiXCR for clone calling and kept in-frame beta chains. Each CDR3 protein appears once, grouped with its most common genes and DNA. These V and J calls originate from TCRdb's pipeline instead of the authors' own analysis. This sample holds tens of thousands of distinct CDR3 sequences; around 4.1% were observed only once. The ten largest account for approximately 3% of the sample.

The sample was whole blood. The source is an adult who was a healthcare worker with PCR-confirmed SARS-CoV-2 infection or an uninfected control (not recorded which).

The CDR3 corresponds to CASSGGRYSGNTIYF. The DNA is as follows: TGTGCCAGCAGCGGAGGACGGTACTCTGGAAACACCATATATTTT. The rearrangement joined TRBV21-1 to TRBJ1-3. TRBV21-1 is shown as a pseudogene. From the cysteine up to the phenylalanine, the CDR3 has a length of 15 residues. The kept DNA is CDR3 alone, 45 bases in frame from the first base.